This T cell receptor beta chain was sequenced for a study of radiation and T cells in renal cell carcinoma (dated by TCRdb to the early 2020s). Regarding the complete study: Samples came from a clinical trial, in which primary renal cell carcinomas received 15 Gy stereotactic body radiation therapy followed by nephrectomy 4 weeks later. A total of 50 to 60 samples underwent TCR beta sequencing, made up of some 26 tumors and roughly 27 peripheral blood samples. Across all 50 or so samples, around 4,000,000 unique CDR3 nucleotide sequences encoding 2 million to 3 million unique CDR3 amino acid sequences were identified. Study-wide conclusions, independent of this receptor: Blood repertoire dynamics were not followed beyond 4 weeks after treatment. Effects of radiation dose or scheduling on the TCR repertoire could not be addressed with the single-armed trial design. Because pretreatment tumor biopsies were not available, the baseline intratumoral presence of clonotypes could not be determined. In blood, the top tumor clonotypes increased between baseline and 2 weeks post-radiation and then shrank by 4 weeks, which suggests that tumor-resident clones expanded only transiently.

Notes on this clone: What antigen it recognizes has not been identified. No base quality information exists; no much larger clone differs at one position.

Including cysteine and phenylalanine, the CDR3 has 16 amino acids. The CDR3 DNA has 48 bases and is translated from base 1. V drops 3 bases and J drops 0 bases, leaving 11 bases in between. Looking up the germline V gene yields CDR1 KGHSH and CDR2 LQKENI. Sample time point, as interpreted from the label and publication: blood 2 weeks post-SBRT. What this sample's treatment or condition label stands for: 15 Gy SBRT to primary tumor, nephrectomy 4 weeks later. To track tumor-enriched clonotypes, serial peripheral blood was sampled from radiation-treated patients at baseline and at 2 weeks and 4 weeks after SBRT. All patients had renal cell carcinoma with clear cell pathology. The QIAamp DNA Blood Mini Kit (Qiagen) was used to prepare genomic DNA for TCR sequencing. The analyses included only samples that passed all quality control checks. Following the manufacturer's recommendations, the immunoSEQ kit was used to generate TCR beta libraries from genomic DNA. To prepare libraries, a first multiplex PCR with proprietary primers was run, followed by a second PCR that added unique barcodes, and a bead cleanup was done after each round. A kit-provided positive control reaction and a negative control reaction were included in every sample batch. The final libraries underwent checking on an Agilent 4200 TapeStation D1000 ScreenTape, volumetric pooling, and quantification by qPCR. An Illumina NextSeq500 fitted with a MidOutput 150-cycle cartridge performed the sequencing, running 156 Read1 cycles and 15 Index1 cycles with the kit's custom primers. The pooled library was loaded at approximately 1.1 pM with a roughly 20% PhiX control spike-in. Regarding the original processing steps: Vendor-processed data were analyzed in R, and a clonotype was defined as all T cells sharing the same CDR3 nucleotide sequence. For clone abundance analyses, frequencies were normalized to the 10,000 most abundant clones per sample. Public T cell clones, which averaged fewer than five per sample, were excluded before analysis. Tumor-enriched and baseline blood-enriched clonotypes were defined by at least a 32-fold difference in abundance between compartments. A beta-binomial differential abundance model was used to identify clonotypes that expanded or contracted between blood time points. The Baroni-Urbani and Buser coefficient was used to measure tumor-blood repertoire similarity, and groups were compared with two-tailed Wilcoxon tests in R. Imported from immuneACCESS, the table was reduced by TCRdb to in-frame sequences with V and J called. These copies leave out some clones; in studies compared against another copy, an unresolved V gene accounts for under half, and the cause of the remainder is not known. That table gives V, J and clone size, and the DNA gave D and trimming. The sample profile shows some 150,000 clones; roughly 89% of them were found once. The top ten hold roughly 13% of the sample.

This clonotype was sampled from a woman aged 45-65 years with renal cell carcinoma. The receptor chain draws on TRBV18 and TRBJ1-4; TRBD1 might be the D gene, on 5 matching bases. The source material was blood, sampled from a patient whose treatment included radiotherapy and nephrectomy. The CDR3 region reads CASSPGQVTTNEKLFF. The DNA reads as follows: TGTGCCAGCTCACCGGGGCAGGTGACAACTAATGAAAAACTGTTTTTT.